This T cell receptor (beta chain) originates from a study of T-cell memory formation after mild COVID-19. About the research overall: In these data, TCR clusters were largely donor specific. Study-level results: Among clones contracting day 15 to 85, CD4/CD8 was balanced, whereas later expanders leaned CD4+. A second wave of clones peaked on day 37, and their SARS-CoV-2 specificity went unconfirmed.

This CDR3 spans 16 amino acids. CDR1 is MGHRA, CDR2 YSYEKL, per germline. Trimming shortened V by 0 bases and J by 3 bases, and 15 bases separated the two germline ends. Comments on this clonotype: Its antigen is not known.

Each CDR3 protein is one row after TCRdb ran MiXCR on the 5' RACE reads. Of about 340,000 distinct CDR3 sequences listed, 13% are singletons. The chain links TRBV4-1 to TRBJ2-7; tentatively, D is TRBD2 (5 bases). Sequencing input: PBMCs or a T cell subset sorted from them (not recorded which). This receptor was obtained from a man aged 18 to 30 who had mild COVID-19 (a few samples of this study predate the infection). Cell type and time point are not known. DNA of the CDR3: TGCGCCAGCAGCCAAGATAGTTCGGTTGGACTCTACGAGCAGTACTTC. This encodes CASSQDSSVGLYEQYF.